One sample yielded the 28 T cell receptor beta chains listed below, sequenced in a study of blood T cell repertoires in COVID-19. The table came from immunoSEQ multiplex PCR; TCRdb's copy has only in-frame clones and leaves some out. The table lists around 400,000 clones, 80% to 90% of them singletons. Material: peripheral blood. The receptors were sampled from a woman aged 55-70 years with COVID-19, enrolled during active disease.

The rearrangement uses TRBV3-1 (or the pseudogene TRBV3-2) and TRBJ2-5, with 10 bases that match TRBD2. Germline trimming cut 2 bases from V and 1 base from J; bases unmatched to any gene: 4. This CDR3 contains 16 residues. CDR1 and CDR2 from the germline V gene are LGHDT and YNNKEL (reference sequence). The CDR3 region has the DNA TGTGCCAGCAGCCAAAATCTAGCGGGGGCCCAAGAGACCCAGTACTTC. The encoded protein is CASSQNLAGAQETQYF.

The rearrangement joins TRBV18 to TRBJ1-2; 8 bases line up with TRBD1. Losses at the gene ends were 5 bases for V and 2 bases for J; bases not matched to a gene: 4. CDR1 and CDR2 (germline): KGHSH, LQKENI. This CDR3 spans 14 amino acids. CDR3 sequence: CASSSYRGNYGYTF. The CDR3 region has the DNA TGTGCCAGCTCATCGTACAGGGGGAACTATGGCTACACCTTC. Complete variable domain (other parts from reference TRBV18 and TRBJ1-2): NAGVMQNPRHLVRRRGQEARLRCSPMKGHSHVYWYRQLPEEGLKFMVYLQKENIIDESGMPKERFSAEFPKEGPSILRIQQVVRGDSAAYFCASSSYRGNYGYTFGSGTRLTVV.

The chain combines TRBV5-1 with TRBJ2-1; TRBD2 matches at 7 bases. The CDR3 sequence is 17 residues long. J was trimmed by 6 bases and V by 4 bases; bases with no gene match: 16. CDR1 is SGHRS and CDR2 is YFSETQ in the germline V gene. CDR3 protein: CASSTTLPTWGGNEQFF. The CDR3 DNA sequence: TGCGCCAGCAGCACCACGCTCCCGACCTGGGGGGGCAATGAGCAGTTCTTC.

The CDR3 spells CASSVLRTTDTQYF. The CDR3 coding sequence is TGTGCCAGCAGTGTGCTCAGGACTACAGATACGCAGTATTTT. The chain joins TRBV2 to TRBJ2-3, with a tentative D call TRBD2 (5 bases). Germline loops: CDR1 SNHLY, CDR2 FYNNEI. CDR3 size: 14 residues. V was clipped by 4 bases and J by 3 bases, with 11 bases between them.

The genes are TRBV18 and TRBJ1-2; D not resolved. The germline V gene has CDR1 KGHSH and CDR2 LQKENI. The CDR3 length is 17 residues. The germline V and J ends were trimmed by 3 bases and 4 bases, with 21 bases remaining between them. CDR3 DNA sequence: TGTGCCAGCTCACCCCGCGTAACATGGGAGGGCGTCTATGGCTACACCTTC. This gives the protein CASSPRVTWEGVYGYTF.

The rearrangement links TRBV2 to TRBJ1-1; D might be TRBD1 (5 bases). This CDR3 is 14 amino acids long. Trimming took 10 bases from V and 3 from J, leaving 18 bases between them. Looked up from germline, CDR1 is SNHLY and CDR2 is FYNNEI. DNA for the CDR3: TGTGCCACCGCCCAAAGGGGAGGGGACACTGAAGCTTTCTTT. Its translation is CATAQRGGDTEAFF.

This chain links TRBV6-6 with TRBJ2-7, with D possibly being TRBD2 (5 bases). Trimming cost V 1 base and J 5 bases, with 6 bases left between them. This CDR3 has 12 residues. Looked up from germline, CDR1 is MNHNY and CDR2 is SVGAGI (reference sequence). CDR3 coding DNA: TGTGCCAGCAGTTACTGGCGGGACGAGCAGTACTTC. Translating gives CASSYWRDEQYF.

This chain's CDR3 is CASSVGQGYEKLFF. The CDR3 DNA follows: TGTGCCAGTAGTGTCGGACAGGGTTATGAAAAACTGTTTTTT. V is TRBV19 and J is TRBJ1-4; 8 bases line up with TRBD1. The CDR3 extends over 14 amino acids. Germline CDR1 reads LNHDA; CDR2 reads SQIVND (reference sequence). The V segment lost 5 bases and the J segment 6 bases; nucleotides outside the gene matches: 5.

Only one count was recorded for this clone. The chain is built from TRBV6-5 and TRBJ2-3, with D maybe TRBD1 (7 bases). This CDR3 spans 14 amino acids. Trimming shortened V by 7 bases and J by 3 bases, and 14 bases separated the two germline ends. The germline V gene has CDR1 MNHEY and CDR2 SVGAGI. The CDR3 here is CASTGGYPTDTQYF. The CDR3 nucleotides read TGTGCCAGCACAGGGGGGTATCCGACAGATACGCAGTATTTT.

The chain employs TRBV7-9 and TRBJ2-2; perhaps TRBD1 as D (6 bases). V lost 6 bases, J lost 6 bases, and 17 bases lay in between. The CDR3 totals 15 residues. Germline assignment: CDR1 SEHNR and CDR2 FQNEAQ (reference sequence). DNA of the CDR3: TGTGCCAGCAGTCCCCCTGGGGGCTCGGCCGGGGAGCTGTTTTTT. Translating gives CASSPPGGSAGELFF.

V gene TRBV11-1 combines with J gene TRBJ2-1; 7 bases fit TRBD2. CDR1 and CDR2 from the germline V gene are SGHAT and FQDESV (reference sequence). The CDR3 sequence is 15 residues long. J gave up 1 base and V 5 bases, and 5 bases lay outside the gene matches. The CDR3 DNA reads TGTGCCAGCAGCCCACAAGCGGGATCCTACAATGAGCAGTTCTTC. The encoded protein is CASSPQAGSYNEQFF.

The chain couples TRBV2 to TRBJ1-4; 8 bases are a match to TRBD1. V lost 10 bases and J lost 8; bases outside the gene matches: 12. Germline CDR1 is SNHLY and CDR2 is FYNNEI. The CDR3 runs to 14 residues. The CDR3 nucleotides read TGTGCCACCTCCACGACAGGGGTGAGGGAAAAACTGTTTTTT. Translation gives CATSTTGVREKLFF.

The chain combines TRBV2 with TRBJ2-5, with a weak D call TRBD2 (5 bases). V lost 4 bases and J 10 bases, leaving 22 bases between the germline ends. Germline CDR1 SNHLY, CDR2 FYNNEI. The CDR3 contains 15 residues. CDR3 bases: TGTGCCAGCAGTGGCCTCGGGATTCTTAAAGGCGGCCAGTACTTC. It yields the protein CASSGLGILKGGQYF.

The V gene is TRBV5-1, the J gene TRBJ1-1; TRBD1 aligns across 7 bases. With 0 bases clipped from V and 8 bases from J, the junction kept 4 bases outside the gene matches. The CDR3 spans 13 residues. In germline, CDR1 is SGHRS, CDR2 YFSETQ. CDR3: CASSLAETGEAFF. CDR3 DNA: TGCGCCAGCAGCTTGGCCGAGACAGGGGAAGCTTTCTTT.

The V gene is TRBV10-2, the J gene TRBJ2-3; 14 positions match TRBD2. The V segment lost 3 bases and the J segment 5 bases; nucleotides outside the gene matches: 4. Germline loops: CDR1 WSHSY, CDR2 SAAADI. CDR3 size: 16 residues. The CDR3 DNA reads as TGCGCCAGCAGTGACCCCGGACTAGCGGGGGGAGATACGCAGTATTTT. Its translation is CASSDPGLAGGDTQYF.

The chain is built from TRBV2 and TRBJ1-2; TRBD1 might be the D (5 bases). The CDR3 is 15 amino acids. V was clipped by 7 bases and J by 1 base, with 16 bases between them. Germline V gene sequence: CDR1 SNHLY, CDR2 FYNNEI. The CDR3 region is CASIQNGGDNYGYTF. The CDR3 nucleotides read TGTGCCAGCATTCAGAATGGGGGGGATAACTATGGCTACACCTTC.

This rearrangement joins TRBV12-3 or TRBV12-4 to TRBJ2-7; no clear D. This CDR3 comprises 12 residues. The V end was cut by 3 bases, the J end by 8 bases, with 11 bases between. CDR3 residues: CASSFNPGQQYF. DNA for the CDR3: TGTGCCAGCAGTTTCAATCCAGGCCAGCAGTACTTC.

Regarding this clone: The sample contains more than one DNA sequence encoding this CDR3. The chain is built from TRBV5-1 and TRBJ1-1, with TRBD1 matching 7 bases. Germline loops: CDR1 SGHRS, CDR2 YFSETQ. J was trimmed by 3 bases and V by 2 bases; bases with no gene match: 1. The CDR3 is 13 amino acids. The CDR3 region is CASSLGGHTEAFF. The CDR3 DNA follows: TGCGCCAGCAGCTTAGGGGGCCACACTGAAGCTTTCTTT.

The gene calls are TRBV6-5 and TRBJ1-1; 7 bases fit TRBD1. V gave up 6 bases and J gave up 6 bases; unmatched junction bases: 7. The germline V gene encodes CDR1 MNHEY and CDR2 SVGAGI. The CDR3 extends over 13 amino acids. The CDR3 is CASSFDRVAEAFF. The CDR3 nucleotides read TGTGCCAGCAGCTTTGACAGGGTCGCTGAAGCTTTCTTT.

This clone was found a few times. The chain couples TRBV27 to TRBJ1-1; 7 bases match TRBD1. With 2 bases clipped from V and 9 bases from J, the junction kept 6 bases outside the gene matches. The CDR3 covers 13 residues. CDR1 and CDR2 from the germline V gene are MNHEY and SMNVEV (reference sequence). The CDR3 loop reads CASSLNTGVQAFF. In DNA form, the CDR3 reads TGTGCCAGCAGTTTAAATACAGGGGTCCAAGCTTTCTTT.

The V call is TRBV7-9, the J call TRBJ2-7; weak D call: TRBD1 (6 bases). CDR1 is SEHNR, CDR2 FQNEAQ, per germline (reference sequence). The CDR3 runs 15 residues. Trimming stripped 5 bases from V and 2 bases from J, with 16 bases between. CDR3 amino acids: CASSISKQGTYEQYF. In DNA form, the CDR3 reads TGTGCCAGCAGCATAAGTAAACAGGGCACCTACGAGCAGTACTTC.

J is TRBJ1-5 and V is TRBV28; D is unclear. V shed 3 bases and J shed 0 bases, with 9 bases lying between them. CDR1 MDHEN and CDR2 SYDVKM come from the germline V gene. This CDR3 is 15 amino acids long. DNA of the CDR3: TGTGCCAGCAGTTTTGACTCGGATAGCAATCAGCCCCAGCATTTT. Its protein product is CASSFDSDSNQPQHF.

The rearrangement uses TRBV4-2 and TRBJ1-1, with D maybe TRBD1 (6 bases). The CDR3 consists of 14 residues. Germline assignment: CDR1 LGHNA and CDR2 YNFKEQ. V lost 8 bases and J 4 bases, leaving 17 bases between the germline ends. The CDR3 sequence: CASGKVSGATEAFF. For the CDR3, the DNA is TGTGCCAGCGGAAAGGTATCAGGGGCCACTGAAGCTTTCTTT.

V usage is TRBV18 and J usage is TRBJ1-6; perhaps TRBD1 as D (6 bases). This CDR3 comprises 15 residues. The V end lost 3 bases, the J end lost 9 bases, and 15 bases lay between the germline ends. Germline lookup yields CDR1 KGHSH and CDR2 LQKENI. The CDR3 DNA follows: TGTGCCAGCTCACCCGCACAGGGTAGGAGTTCACCCCTCCACTTT. Amino acid sequence: CASSPAQGRSSPLHF.

This clone was detected a few times. The chain has TRBV18 and TRBJ2-7; 7 bases are a match to TRBD2. The ends lost 0 bases at V and 2 bases at J; junction bases unmatched: 10. The CDR3 is 17 residues long. Germline lookup yields CDR1 KGHSH and CDR2 LQKENI. The CDR3 loop reads CASSPPLGAGSAYEQYF. The CDR3 DNA follows: TGTGCCAGCTCACCACCCCTGGGAGCGGGGAGCGCCTACGAGCAGTACTTC.

This clone has more than one count but fewer than ten. The chain couples TRBV19 to TRBJ2-2; perhaps TRBD2 as D (5 bases). From germline, CDR1 is LNHDA and CDR2 SQIVND (reference sequence). The CDR3 is made up of 13 amino acids. Trimming took off 10 bases at V and 0 bases at J, with 9 bases between the two ends. This CDR3 reads CATAGPNTGELFF. CDR3 DNA sequence: TGTGCCACCGCGGGCCCGAACACCGGGGAGCTGTTTTTT.

V and J are TRBV1 and TRBJ1-2; TRBD1 reflects the table's D call only, with no check against the DNA. TRBV1 is an annotated pseudogene. The CDR3 has 15 amino acids. CDR3 in DNA: TGCACCAGCAGCCGCCGACAGGGGGCCGACTATGGCTACACCTTC. This codes for CTSSRRQGADYGYTF.

The rearrangement joins TRBV5-1 to TRBJ1-3; 7 bases are shared with TRBD1. Per germline, CDR1 SGHRS and CDR2 YFSETQ. V shed 1 base, J shed 2 bases, and the junction held 3 bases outside the gene matches. The CDR3 length is 15 residues. The CDR3 region has the DNA TGCGCCAGCAGCTTGTCCGACAGGGCTGGAAACACCATATATTTT. This sequence encodes CASSLSDRAGNTIYF.